The next 22 T cell receptor beta chains were all read from a single sample in a study of Ad26.COV2.S vaccination and SARS-CoV-2 variants. Sequencing was performed with immunoSEQ multiplex PCR; in TCRdb, only in-frame clones are kept and a portion is missing. The sample has hundreds of thousands of clones; roughly 87% are singletons. The treatment is: around 19 received Ad26.COV2.S at low or high dose, single or two shots; about five received placebo; per-sample allocation not given. Day 63 after the first injection of vaccine or placebo was the sampling time. Sequencing was performed on peripheral blood, taken in a trial of Ad26.COV2.S vaccine versus placebo. The receptors stem from a person between 18 and 65 years old who received the Ad26.COV2.S COVID-19 vaccine or a placebo.

The chain recombines TRBV12-3 or TRBV12-4 with TRBJ2-7; the D is unclear. Trimming left V 6 bases short and J 3 bases short, with 9 bases between. The CDR3 has 12 amino acids. CDR3 protein: CASSRDGYEQYF. The CDR3 DNA is TGTGCCAGCAGCCGAGATGGCTACGAGCAGTACTTC.

This rearrangement joins TRBV6-5 to TRBJ1-1, with TRBD1 identical over 8 bases. The CDR3 totals 13 residues. The germline CDR1 and CDR2 sequences are MNHEY and SVGAGI. The trim removed 6 bases at V and 11 bases at J, leaving 11 bases unmatched. CDR3 nucleotides: TGTGCCAGCAGGACTCCTGACAGGGGAGGCGCTTTCTTT. Translation gives CASRTPDRGGAFF.

The chain combines TRBV11-2 with TRBJ1-1; 7 bases are shared with TRBD1. V gave up 1 base and J gave up 4 bases; unmatched junction bases: 6. This CDR3 is built from 15 residues. Germline CDR1 reads SGHAT; CDR2 reads FQNNGV. The CDR3 coding sequence is TGTGCCAGCAGCTTAGTAGGGGGCGCGGGCACTGAAGCTTTCTTT. Protein sequence: CASSLVGGAGTEAFF.

The V call is TRBV18, the J call TRBJ1-1; D possibly corresponds to TRBD1 (6 bases). Germline CDR1 is KGHSH and CDR2 is LQKENI. The V end was cut by 1 base, the J end by 10 bases, with 16 bases between. The CDR3 length is 14 residues. The CDR3 bases are TGTGCCAGCTCACCACTTCGAGGGGGGGGGTTAGCTTTCTTT. This translates into CASSPLRGGGLAFF.

This clone was observed once. The chain couples TRBV9 to TRBJ1-6, with 12 bases fitting TRBD1. After removal of 5 bases from V and 8 bases from J, the junction contained 5 bases not matched to a gene. CDR3 length equals 15 residues. CDR1 and CDR2 from the germline V gene are SGDLS and YYNGEE. In nucleotides, the CDR3 is TGTGCCAGCAGGGGACAGGGGGCTGTTGATTCACCCCTCCACTTT. Translation: CASRGQGAVDSPLHF.

The chain links TRBV12-3 or TRBV12-4 to TRBJ1-4, with a possible D match to TRBD1 (5 bases). The CDR3 sequence is 13 residues long. V lost 3 bases, J lost 8 bases, and 10 bases lay in between. The CDR3 coding sequence is TGTGCCAGCAGTTTTAGCGGGGGAGAAAAACTGTTTTTT. Translation gives CASSFSGGEKLFF.

V is TRBV6-5 and J is TRBJ2-4; 7 bases align to TRBD2. This CDR3 spans 13 amino acids. V lost 7 bases to trimming and J lost 4 bases; unmatched junction nucleotides: 4. Germline values: CDR1 MNHEY, CDR2 SVGAGI. The CDR3 is CASNAGDKNIQYF. CDR3 in DNA: TGTGCCAGCAATGCGGGGGATAAAAACATTCAGTACTTC.

V is TRBV6-6 and J is TRBJ1-2, with D maybe TRBD1 (6 bases). The V end was cut by 10 bases, the J end by 0 bases, with 21 bases between. From germline, CDR1 is MNHNY and CDR2 SVGAGI (reference sequence). The CDR3 covers 16 residues. DNA for the CDR3: TGTGCCACCGTACAATCCCACAGGGAGGCTAACTATGGCTACACCTTC. Protein sequence: CATVQSHREANYGYTF.

The rearrangement uses TRBV13 and TRBJ2-7; 8 bases map to TRBD1. Trimming took 3 bases from V and 0 from J; bases not matched to a gene: 1. The germline gives CDR1 PRHDT, CDR2 FYEKMQ (reference sequence). This CDR3 spans 14 amino acids. The CDR3 is CASSLTGASYEQYF. For the CDR3, the DNA is TGTGCCAGCAGCTTGACAGGGGCCTCCTACGAGCAGTACTTC.

The genes are TRBV11-2 and TRBJ1-5; TRBD1 aligns across 8 bases. Germline CDR1 SGHAT, CDR2 FQNNGV. The CDR3 is 14 residues long. V trimming: 4 bases; J trimming: 7 bases; junction bases outside the gene matches: 6. The chain's CDR3 is CASSSQGASQPQHF. CDR3 sequence (DNA): TGTGCCAGCAGCTCTCAGGGGGCAAGCCAGCCCCAGCATTTT.

The rearrangement uses TRBV7-3 and TRBJ2-2; possibly TRBD1 for D (7 bases). The germline gives CDR1 SGHTA, CDR2 FQGTGA. V was cut by 2 bases and J by 6 bases, with 10 bases left in between. The CDR3 runs to 14 residues. This CDR3 reads CASSLDREAGELFF. The CDR3 DNA follows: TGTGCCAGCAGCTTAGACAGGGAGGCCGGGGAGCTGTTTTTT.

The rearrangement joins TRBV6-6 to TRBJ2-7, with 8 bases fitting TRBD1. The germline V gene has CDR1 MNHNY and CDR2 SVGAGI (reference sequence). The junction had 2 bases not matched to a gene; V was cut back by 4 bases and J by 3 bases. CDR3 length equals 13 residues. Here the CDR3 reads CASSSDRGYEQYF. For the CDR3, the DNA is TGTGCCAGCAGTTCCGACAGGGGCTACGAGCAGTACTTC.

In its sample, this clone was seen once. This sequence joins TRBV7-3 and TRBJ2-2; no clear D gene. The CDR3 runs 16 residues. Between the trimmed V and J ends, which lost 0 bases and 1 base, there was a span of 9 bases. CDR1 SGHTA and CDR2 FQGTGA come from the germline V gene. CDR3 nucleotide sequence: TGTGCCAGCAGCTTAACCGCCCGACTGAACACCGGGGAGCTGTTTTTT. This codes for CASSLTARLNTGELFF. The complete variable domain, with remaining parts taken from reference TRBV7-3 and TRBJ2-2, reads GAGVSQTPSNKVTEKGKYVELRCDPISGHTALYWYRQSLGQGPEFLIYFQGTGAADDSGLPNDRFFAVRPEGSVSTLKIQRTERGDSAVYLCASSLTARLNTGELFFGEGSRLTVL.

In its sample, this clone was seen once. CDR3 sequence reads: CASSPTGRPNYGYTF. The CDR3 DNA reads TGTGCCAGCAGCCCAACAGGGAGGCCTAACTATGGCTACACCTTC. The rearrangement links TRBV14 to TRBJ1-2; tentative D call: TRBD1 (6 bases). With 4 bases removed from V and 0 bases from J, the gap between germline ends came to 12 bases. The CDR3 is 15 residues long. Germline assignment: CDR1 SGHDN and CDR2 FVKESK.

The chain couples TRBV5-5 to TRBJ2-1; D is uncertain. Germline CDR1 SGHKS, CDR2 YYEKEE (reference sequence). CDR3 length: 14 residues. Trimming shortened V by 1 base and J by 0 bases, and 5 bases separated the two germline ends. The CDR3 is CASSLWGSYNEQFF. The CDR3 bases are TGTGCCAGCAGCTTGTGGGGCTCCTACAATGAGCAGTTCTTC.

The chain carries TRBV5-5 and TRBJ1-3; a weak D match, TRBD1 (5 bases). Germline CDR1 is SGHKS and CDR2 is YYEKEE (reference sequence). Trimming removed 2 bases at V and 0 bases at J, with 12 bases between. The CDR3 spans 16 residues. CDR3 sequence (DNA): TGTGCCAGCAGCTTAGTGCCCGGGACCTCTGGAAACACCATATATTTT. Amino acids: CASSLVPGTSGNTIYF.

The CDR3 DNA reads as TGCGCCAGCAGCACGAGCGGGGGGGCTCTCCAAGAGACCCAGTACTTC. Translating it yields CASSTSGGALQETQYF. The gene calls are TRBV5-1 and TRBJ2-5; TRBD2 matches at 10 bases. This CDR3 has 16 residues. Germline V gene data show CDR1 as SGHRS and CDR2 as YFSETQ. The ends lost 4 bases at V and 1 base at J; junction bases unmatched: 7. Combining the CDR3 with reference TRBV5-1 and TRBJ2-5 gives the whole variable domain KAGVTQTPRYLIKTRGQQVTLSCSPISGHRSVSWYQQTPGQGLQFLFEYFSETQRNKGNFPGRFSGRQFSNSRSEMNVSTLELGDSALYLCASSTSGGALQETQYFGPGTRLLVL.

To note about this clone: Other DNA sequences of this sample code for an identical CDR3. The CDR3 sequence is CASSLTGPTNEKLFF. The CDR3 DNA reads as TGTGCCAGCAGCTTAACAGGCCCAACTAATGAAAAACTGTTTTTT. V gene TRBV7-2 combines with J gene TRBJ1-4; TRBD1 might be the D (5 bases). CDR1 is SGHTA and CDR2 is FQGNSA in the germline V gene. The V and J ends lost 2 bases and 0 bases respectively, with 7 bases between them. This CDR3 contains 15 residues.

CDR3 residues: CASRDFRGGVLSPLHF. CDR3 in DNA: TGTGCCAGCAGGGACTTCCGGGGAGGGGTTTTGTCACCCCTCCACTTT. The J gene is TRBJ1-6, the V gene TRBV2, with D tentatively TRBD1 (5 bases). Trimming took off 6 bases at V and 10 bases at J, with 22 bases between the two ends. This CDR3 has 16 residues. Germline-derived CDR1 and CDR2 are SNHLY and FYNNEI.

The chain is built from TRBV19 and TRBJ2-1; tentatively, D is TRBD1 (7 bases). The CDR3 runs 12 residues. Trimming stripped 4 bases from V and 7 bases from J, with 8 bases between. Germline CDR1 LNHDA, CDR2 SQIVND (reference sequence). CDR3 in DNA: TGTGCCAGTAGTACAGGGGGGAATGAGCAGTTCTTC. It translates to CASSTGGNEQFF. The full variable domain, rest sourced from reference TRBV19 and TRBJ2-1, is DGGITQSPKYLFRKEGQNVTLSCEQNLNHDAMYWYRQDPGQGLRLIYYSQIVNDFQKGDIAEGYSVSREKKESFPLTVTSAQKNPTAFYLCASSTGGNEQFFGPGTRLTVL.

The V call is TRBV7-9, the J call TRBJ1-1; D perhaps matches TRBD1 (5 bases). Germline CDR1 SEHNR, CDR2 FQNEAQ (reference sequence). V gave up 2 bases and J gave up 5 bases, with 12 bases separating them. The CDR3 covers 14 residues. The CDR3 reads CASSLSRGETEAFF. Here the CDR3 DNA reads TGTGCCAGCAGCTTAAGTCGGGGCGAAACTGAAGCTTTCTTT.

V usage is TRBV11-2 and J usage is TRBJ2-2; 7 nucleotides match TRBD2. The CDR3 contains 17 residues. Germline loops: CDR1 SGHAT, CDR2 FQNNGV. V lost 5 bases and J lost 3; bases outside the gene matches: 12. The CDR3 sequence: CASSRPKERGDTGELFF. The CDR3 DNA sequence: TGTGCCAGCAGCCGCCCCAAGGAGCGGGGAGACACCGGGGAGCTGTTTTTT.